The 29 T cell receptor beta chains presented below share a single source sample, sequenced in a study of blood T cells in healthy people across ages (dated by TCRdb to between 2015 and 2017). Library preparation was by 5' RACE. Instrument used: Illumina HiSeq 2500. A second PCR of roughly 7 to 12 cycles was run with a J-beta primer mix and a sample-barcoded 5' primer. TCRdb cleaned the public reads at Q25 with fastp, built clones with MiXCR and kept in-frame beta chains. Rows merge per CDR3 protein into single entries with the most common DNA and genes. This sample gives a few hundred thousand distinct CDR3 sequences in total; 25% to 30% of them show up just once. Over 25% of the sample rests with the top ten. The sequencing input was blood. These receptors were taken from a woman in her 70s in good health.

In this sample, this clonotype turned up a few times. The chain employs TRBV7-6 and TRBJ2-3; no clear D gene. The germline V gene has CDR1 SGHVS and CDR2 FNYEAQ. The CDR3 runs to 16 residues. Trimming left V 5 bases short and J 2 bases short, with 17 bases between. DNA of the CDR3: TGTGCCAGCAGCCTCCTCGGACCGGTTCCCACAGATACGCAGTATTTT. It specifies CASSLLGPVPTDTQYF.

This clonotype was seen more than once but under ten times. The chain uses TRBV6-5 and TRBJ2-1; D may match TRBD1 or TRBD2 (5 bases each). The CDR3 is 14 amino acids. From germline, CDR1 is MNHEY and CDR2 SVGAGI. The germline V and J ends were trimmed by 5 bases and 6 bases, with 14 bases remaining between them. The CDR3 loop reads CASSPAGAPNEQFF. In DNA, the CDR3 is TGTGCCAGCAGTCCCGCCGGGGCTCCCAATGAGCAGTTCTTC.

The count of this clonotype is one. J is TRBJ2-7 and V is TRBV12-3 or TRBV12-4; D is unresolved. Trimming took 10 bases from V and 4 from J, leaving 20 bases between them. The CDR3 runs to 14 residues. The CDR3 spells CATSPQPTQYEQYF. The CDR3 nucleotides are TGTGCCACCTCTCCCCAGCCTACCCAGTACGAGCAGTACTTC.

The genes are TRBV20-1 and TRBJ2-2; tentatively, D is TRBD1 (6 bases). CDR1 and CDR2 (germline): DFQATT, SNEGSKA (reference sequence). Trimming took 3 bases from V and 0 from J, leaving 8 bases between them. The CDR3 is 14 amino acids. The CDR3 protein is CSASGGPNTGELFF. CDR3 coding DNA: TGCAGTGCTAGTGGGGGCCCGAACACCGGGGAGCTGTTTTTT.

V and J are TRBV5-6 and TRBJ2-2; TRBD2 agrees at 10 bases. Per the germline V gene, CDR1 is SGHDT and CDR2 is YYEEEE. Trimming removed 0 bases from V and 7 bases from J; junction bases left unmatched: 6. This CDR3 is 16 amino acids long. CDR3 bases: TGTGCCAGCAGCTTGGATAGCGGGAGGTCGTTCGGGGAGCTGTTTTTT. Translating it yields CASSLDSGRSFGELFF.

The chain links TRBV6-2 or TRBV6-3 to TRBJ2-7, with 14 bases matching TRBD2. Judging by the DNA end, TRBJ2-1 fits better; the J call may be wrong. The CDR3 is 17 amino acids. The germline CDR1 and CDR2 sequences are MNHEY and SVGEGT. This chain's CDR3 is CATRLAGGGGSYNEQFF. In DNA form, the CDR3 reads TGTGCCACCAGACTAGCGGGAGGGGGTGGGTCCTACAATGAGCAGTTCTTC.

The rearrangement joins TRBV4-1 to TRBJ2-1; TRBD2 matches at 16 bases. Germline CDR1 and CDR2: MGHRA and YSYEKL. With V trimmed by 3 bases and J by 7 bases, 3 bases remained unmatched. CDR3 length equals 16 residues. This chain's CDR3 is CASSQLGLAGGNEQFF. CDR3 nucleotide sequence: TGCGCCAGCAGCCAGTTGGGACTAGCGGGAGGGAATGAGCAGTTCTTC.

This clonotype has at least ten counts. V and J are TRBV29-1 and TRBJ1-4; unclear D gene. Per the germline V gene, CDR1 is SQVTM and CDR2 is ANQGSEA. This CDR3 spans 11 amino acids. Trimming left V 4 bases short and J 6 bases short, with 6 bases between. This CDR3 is CSVGQHEKLFF. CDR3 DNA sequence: TGCAGCGTTGGTCAACATGAAAAACTGTTTTTT.

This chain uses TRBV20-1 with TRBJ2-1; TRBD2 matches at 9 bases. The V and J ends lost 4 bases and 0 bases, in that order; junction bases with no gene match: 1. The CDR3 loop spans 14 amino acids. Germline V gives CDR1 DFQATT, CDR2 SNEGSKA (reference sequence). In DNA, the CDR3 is TGCAGTGCTATTAGCGGGAGCTCCTACAATGAGCAGTTCTTC. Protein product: CSAISGSSYNEQFF.

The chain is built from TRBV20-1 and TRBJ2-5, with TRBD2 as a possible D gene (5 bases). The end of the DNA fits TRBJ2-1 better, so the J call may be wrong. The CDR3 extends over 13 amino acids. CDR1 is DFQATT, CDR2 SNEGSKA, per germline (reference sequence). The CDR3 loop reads CSAHWTGNNEQFF. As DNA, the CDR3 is TGCAGTGCTCACTGGACGGGGAACAATGAGCAGTTCTTC.

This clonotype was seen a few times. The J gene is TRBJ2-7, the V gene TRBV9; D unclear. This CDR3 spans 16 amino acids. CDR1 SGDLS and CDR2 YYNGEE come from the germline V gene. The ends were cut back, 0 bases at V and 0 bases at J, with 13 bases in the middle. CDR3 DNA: TGTGCCAGCAGCGTAGTAGGTTTCGTCTCCTCCTACGAGCAGTACTTC. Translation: CASSVVGFVSSYEQYF.

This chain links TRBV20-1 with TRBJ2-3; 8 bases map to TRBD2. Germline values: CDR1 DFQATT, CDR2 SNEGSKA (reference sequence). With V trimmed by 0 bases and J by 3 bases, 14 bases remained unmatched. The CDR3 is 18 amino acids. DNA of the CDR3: TGCAGTGCTAGAGATCCTCGGGGGGGTCGAGGGGTAACAGATACGCAGTATTTT. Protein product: CSARDPRGGRGVTDTQYF.

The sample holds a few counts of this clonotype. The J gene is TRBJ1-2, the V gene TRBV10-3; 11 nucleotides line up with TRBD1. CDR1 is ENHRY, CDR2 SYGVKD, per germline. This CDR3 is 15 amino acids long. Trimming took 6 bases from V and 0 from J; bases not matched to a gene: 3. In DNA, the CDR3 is TGTGCCATCAGCGGACAGGGGGCGGCTAACTATGGCTACACCTTC. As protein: CAISGQGAANYGYTF.

The CDR3 DNA reads as TGTGCCAGCAGTTGGTCCGGGCGGGCGAACACCGGGGAGCTGTTTTTT. The encoded protein is CASSWSGRANTGELFF. The V gene is TRBV28, the J gene TRBJ2-2, with D possibly being TRBD2 (5 bases). There are 16 residues in the CDR3. CDR1 is MDHEN, CDR2 SYDVKM, per germline. V was clipped by 4 bases and J by 0 bases, with 12 bases between them. Full variable domain (missing parts from reference TRBV28 and TRBJ2-2): DVKVTQSSRYLVKRTGEKVFLECVQDMDHENMFWYRQDPGLGLRLIYFSYDVKMKEKGDIPEGYSVSREKKERFSLILESASTNQTSMYLCASSWSGRANTGELFFGEGSRLTVL.

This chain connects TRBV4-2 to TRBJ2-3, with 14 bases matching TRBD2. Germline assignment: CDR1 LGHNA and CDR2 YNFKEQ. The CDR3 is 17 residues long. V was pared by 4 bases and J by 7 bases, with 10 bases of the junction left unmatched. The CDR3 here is CASSLGTSGSRGNTQYF. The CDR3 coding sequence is TGTGCCAGCAGCCTTGGGACTAGCGGGAGCAGGGGGAATACGCAGTATTTT.

The CDR3 DNA sequence: TGCAGCGTTAGACCCGAGGATACGCAGTATTTT. This gives the protein CSVRPEDTQYF. The chain links TRBV29-1 to TRBJ2-3, with D hard to call. This CDR3 contains 11 residues. V lost 5 bases, J lost 6 bases, and 9 bases lay in between. Per germline, CDR1 SQVTM and CDR2 ANQGSEA.

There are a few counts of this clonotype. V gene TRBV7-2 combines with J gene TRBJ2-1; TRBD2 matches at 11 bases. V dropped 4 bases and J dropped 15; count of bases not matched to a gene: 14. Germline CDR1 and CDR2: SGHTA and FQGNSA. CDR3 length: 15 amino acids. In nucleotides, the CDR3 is TGTGCCAGCAGCTCAAAGCGACTAGCGGGACAGCGTACGTTCTTC. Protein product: CASSSKRLAGQRTFF.

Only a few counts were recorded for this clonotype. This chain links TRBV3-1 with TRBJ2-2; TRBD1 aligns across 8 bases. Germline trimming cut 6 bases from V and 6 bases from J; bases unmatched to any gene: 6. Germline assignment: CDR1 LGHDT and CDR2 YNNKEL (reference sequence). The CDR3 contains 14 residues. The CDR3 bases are TGTGCCAGCAGACCGGACAGGGATTCCGGGGAGCTGTTTTTT. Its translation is CASRPDRDSGELFF.

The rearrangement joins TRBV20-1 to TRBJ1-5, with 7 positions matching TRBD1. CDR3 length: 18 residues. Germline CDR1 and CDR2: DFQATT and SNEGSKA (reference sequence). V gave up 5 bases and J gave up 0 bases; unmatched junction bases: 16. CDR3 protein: CSAGTEDGETYSNQPQHF. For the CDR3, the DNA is TGCAGTGCTGGGACAGAGGACGGAGAAACCTATAGCAATCAGCCCCAGCATTTT.

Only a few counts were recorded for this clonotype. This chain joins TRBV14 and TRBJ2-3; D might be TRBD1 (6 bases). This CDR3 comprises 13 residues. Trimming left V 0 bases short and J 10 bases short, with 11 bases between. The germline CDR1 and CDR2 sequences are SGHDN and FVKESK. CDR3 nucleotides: TGTGCCAGCAGCCAAGATAGGGGGAGCGCGCAGTATTTT. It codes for CASSQDRGSAQYF.

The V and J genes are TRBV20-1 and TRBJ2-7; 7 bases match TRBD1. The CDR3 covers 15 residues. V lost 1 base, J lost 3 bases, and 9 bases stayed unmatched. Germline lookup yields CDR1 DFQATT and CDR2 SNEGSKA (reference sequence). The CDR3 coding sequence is TGCAGTGCTAGAGGGGGCACAGGGGTTTACTACGAGCAGTACTTC. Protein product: CSARGGTGVYYEQYF.

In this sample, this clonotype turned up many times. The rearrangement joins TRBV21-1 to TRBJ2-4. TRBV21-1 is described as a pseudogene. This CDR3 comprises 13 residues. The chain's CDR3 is CASSPEDRNIQYF. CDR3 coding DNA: TGTGCCAGCAGCCCAGAGGACCGGAACATTCAGTACTTC.

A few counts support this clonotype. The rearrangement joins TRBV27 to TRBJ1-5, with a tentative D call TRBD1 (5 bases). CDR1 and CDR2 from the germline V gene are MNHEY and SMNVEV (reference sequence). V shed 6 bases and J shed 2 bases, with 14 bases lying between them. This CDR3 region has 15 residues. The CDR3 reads CASSRGGTGNQPQHF. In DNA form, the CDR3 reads TGTGCCAGCAGCCGGGGAGGGACCGGCAATCAGCCCCAGCATTTT.

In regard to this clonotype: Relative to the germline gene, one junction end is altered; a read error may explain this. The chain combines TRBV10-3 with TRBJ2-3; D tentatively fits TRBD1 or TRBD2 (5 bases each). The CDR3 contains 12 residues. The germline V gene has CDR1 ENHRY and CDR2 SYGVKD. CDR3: CAISDQGRTYLF. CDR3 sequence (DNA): TGTGCCATCAGTGACCAGGGCAGGACTTATCTTTTT.

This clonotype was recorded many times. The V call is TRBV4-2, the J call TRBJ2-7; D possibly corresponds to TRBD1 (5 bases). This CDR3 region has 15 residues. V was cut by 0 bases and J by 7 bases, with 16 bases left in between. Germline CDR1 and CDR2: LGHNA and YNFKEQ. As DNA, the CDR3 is TGTGCCAGCAGCCAAGATTATGGAGACAGCGAAGAGCAGTACTTC. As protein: CASSQDYGDSEEQYF.

The CDR3 region has the DNA TGTGCCAGCAGTTGGACAGGGTCGGGAAACATTCAGTACTTC. Translating gives CASSWTGSGNIQYF. The chain couples TRBV27 to TRBJ2-4; TRBD1 matches at 8 bases. Germline values: CDR1 MNHEY, CDR2 SMNVEV (reference sequence). The CDR3 extends over 14 amino acids. V dropped 4 bases and J dropped 6; count of bases not matched to a gene: 5.

CDR3 residues: CASTSSAPNYGYTF. CDR3 nucleotide sequence: TGTGCCAGCACCTCAAGCGCGCCTAACTATGGCTACACCTTC. The chain links TRBV28 to TRBJ1-2; D is uncertain. The CDR3 totals 14 residues. V dropped 7 bases and J dropped 0 bases, with 12 bases sitting between them. Germline CDR1 and CDR2: MDHEN and SYDVKM.

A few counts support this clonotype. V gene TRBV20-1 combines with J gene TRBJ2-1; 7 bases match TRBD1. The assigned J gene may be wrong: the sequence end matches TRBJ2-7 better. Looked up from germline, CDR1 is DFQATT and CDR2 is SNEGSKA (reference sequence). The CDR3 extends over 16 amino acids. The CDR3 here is CSASWVRTGASYEQYF. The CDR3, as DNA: TGCAGTGCTAGTTGGGTGCGGACAGGTGCCTCCTACGAGCAGTACTTC.

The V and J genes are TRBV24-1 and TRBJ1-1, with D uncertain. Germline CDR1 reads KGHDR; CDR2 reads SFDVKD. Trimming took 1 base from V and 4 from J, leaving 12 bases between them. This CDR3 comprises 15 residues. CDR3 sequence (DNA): TGTGCCACCAGTGATTTCGGCGTAAAAGTCACTGAAGCTTTCTTT. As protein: CATSDFGVKVTEAFF.